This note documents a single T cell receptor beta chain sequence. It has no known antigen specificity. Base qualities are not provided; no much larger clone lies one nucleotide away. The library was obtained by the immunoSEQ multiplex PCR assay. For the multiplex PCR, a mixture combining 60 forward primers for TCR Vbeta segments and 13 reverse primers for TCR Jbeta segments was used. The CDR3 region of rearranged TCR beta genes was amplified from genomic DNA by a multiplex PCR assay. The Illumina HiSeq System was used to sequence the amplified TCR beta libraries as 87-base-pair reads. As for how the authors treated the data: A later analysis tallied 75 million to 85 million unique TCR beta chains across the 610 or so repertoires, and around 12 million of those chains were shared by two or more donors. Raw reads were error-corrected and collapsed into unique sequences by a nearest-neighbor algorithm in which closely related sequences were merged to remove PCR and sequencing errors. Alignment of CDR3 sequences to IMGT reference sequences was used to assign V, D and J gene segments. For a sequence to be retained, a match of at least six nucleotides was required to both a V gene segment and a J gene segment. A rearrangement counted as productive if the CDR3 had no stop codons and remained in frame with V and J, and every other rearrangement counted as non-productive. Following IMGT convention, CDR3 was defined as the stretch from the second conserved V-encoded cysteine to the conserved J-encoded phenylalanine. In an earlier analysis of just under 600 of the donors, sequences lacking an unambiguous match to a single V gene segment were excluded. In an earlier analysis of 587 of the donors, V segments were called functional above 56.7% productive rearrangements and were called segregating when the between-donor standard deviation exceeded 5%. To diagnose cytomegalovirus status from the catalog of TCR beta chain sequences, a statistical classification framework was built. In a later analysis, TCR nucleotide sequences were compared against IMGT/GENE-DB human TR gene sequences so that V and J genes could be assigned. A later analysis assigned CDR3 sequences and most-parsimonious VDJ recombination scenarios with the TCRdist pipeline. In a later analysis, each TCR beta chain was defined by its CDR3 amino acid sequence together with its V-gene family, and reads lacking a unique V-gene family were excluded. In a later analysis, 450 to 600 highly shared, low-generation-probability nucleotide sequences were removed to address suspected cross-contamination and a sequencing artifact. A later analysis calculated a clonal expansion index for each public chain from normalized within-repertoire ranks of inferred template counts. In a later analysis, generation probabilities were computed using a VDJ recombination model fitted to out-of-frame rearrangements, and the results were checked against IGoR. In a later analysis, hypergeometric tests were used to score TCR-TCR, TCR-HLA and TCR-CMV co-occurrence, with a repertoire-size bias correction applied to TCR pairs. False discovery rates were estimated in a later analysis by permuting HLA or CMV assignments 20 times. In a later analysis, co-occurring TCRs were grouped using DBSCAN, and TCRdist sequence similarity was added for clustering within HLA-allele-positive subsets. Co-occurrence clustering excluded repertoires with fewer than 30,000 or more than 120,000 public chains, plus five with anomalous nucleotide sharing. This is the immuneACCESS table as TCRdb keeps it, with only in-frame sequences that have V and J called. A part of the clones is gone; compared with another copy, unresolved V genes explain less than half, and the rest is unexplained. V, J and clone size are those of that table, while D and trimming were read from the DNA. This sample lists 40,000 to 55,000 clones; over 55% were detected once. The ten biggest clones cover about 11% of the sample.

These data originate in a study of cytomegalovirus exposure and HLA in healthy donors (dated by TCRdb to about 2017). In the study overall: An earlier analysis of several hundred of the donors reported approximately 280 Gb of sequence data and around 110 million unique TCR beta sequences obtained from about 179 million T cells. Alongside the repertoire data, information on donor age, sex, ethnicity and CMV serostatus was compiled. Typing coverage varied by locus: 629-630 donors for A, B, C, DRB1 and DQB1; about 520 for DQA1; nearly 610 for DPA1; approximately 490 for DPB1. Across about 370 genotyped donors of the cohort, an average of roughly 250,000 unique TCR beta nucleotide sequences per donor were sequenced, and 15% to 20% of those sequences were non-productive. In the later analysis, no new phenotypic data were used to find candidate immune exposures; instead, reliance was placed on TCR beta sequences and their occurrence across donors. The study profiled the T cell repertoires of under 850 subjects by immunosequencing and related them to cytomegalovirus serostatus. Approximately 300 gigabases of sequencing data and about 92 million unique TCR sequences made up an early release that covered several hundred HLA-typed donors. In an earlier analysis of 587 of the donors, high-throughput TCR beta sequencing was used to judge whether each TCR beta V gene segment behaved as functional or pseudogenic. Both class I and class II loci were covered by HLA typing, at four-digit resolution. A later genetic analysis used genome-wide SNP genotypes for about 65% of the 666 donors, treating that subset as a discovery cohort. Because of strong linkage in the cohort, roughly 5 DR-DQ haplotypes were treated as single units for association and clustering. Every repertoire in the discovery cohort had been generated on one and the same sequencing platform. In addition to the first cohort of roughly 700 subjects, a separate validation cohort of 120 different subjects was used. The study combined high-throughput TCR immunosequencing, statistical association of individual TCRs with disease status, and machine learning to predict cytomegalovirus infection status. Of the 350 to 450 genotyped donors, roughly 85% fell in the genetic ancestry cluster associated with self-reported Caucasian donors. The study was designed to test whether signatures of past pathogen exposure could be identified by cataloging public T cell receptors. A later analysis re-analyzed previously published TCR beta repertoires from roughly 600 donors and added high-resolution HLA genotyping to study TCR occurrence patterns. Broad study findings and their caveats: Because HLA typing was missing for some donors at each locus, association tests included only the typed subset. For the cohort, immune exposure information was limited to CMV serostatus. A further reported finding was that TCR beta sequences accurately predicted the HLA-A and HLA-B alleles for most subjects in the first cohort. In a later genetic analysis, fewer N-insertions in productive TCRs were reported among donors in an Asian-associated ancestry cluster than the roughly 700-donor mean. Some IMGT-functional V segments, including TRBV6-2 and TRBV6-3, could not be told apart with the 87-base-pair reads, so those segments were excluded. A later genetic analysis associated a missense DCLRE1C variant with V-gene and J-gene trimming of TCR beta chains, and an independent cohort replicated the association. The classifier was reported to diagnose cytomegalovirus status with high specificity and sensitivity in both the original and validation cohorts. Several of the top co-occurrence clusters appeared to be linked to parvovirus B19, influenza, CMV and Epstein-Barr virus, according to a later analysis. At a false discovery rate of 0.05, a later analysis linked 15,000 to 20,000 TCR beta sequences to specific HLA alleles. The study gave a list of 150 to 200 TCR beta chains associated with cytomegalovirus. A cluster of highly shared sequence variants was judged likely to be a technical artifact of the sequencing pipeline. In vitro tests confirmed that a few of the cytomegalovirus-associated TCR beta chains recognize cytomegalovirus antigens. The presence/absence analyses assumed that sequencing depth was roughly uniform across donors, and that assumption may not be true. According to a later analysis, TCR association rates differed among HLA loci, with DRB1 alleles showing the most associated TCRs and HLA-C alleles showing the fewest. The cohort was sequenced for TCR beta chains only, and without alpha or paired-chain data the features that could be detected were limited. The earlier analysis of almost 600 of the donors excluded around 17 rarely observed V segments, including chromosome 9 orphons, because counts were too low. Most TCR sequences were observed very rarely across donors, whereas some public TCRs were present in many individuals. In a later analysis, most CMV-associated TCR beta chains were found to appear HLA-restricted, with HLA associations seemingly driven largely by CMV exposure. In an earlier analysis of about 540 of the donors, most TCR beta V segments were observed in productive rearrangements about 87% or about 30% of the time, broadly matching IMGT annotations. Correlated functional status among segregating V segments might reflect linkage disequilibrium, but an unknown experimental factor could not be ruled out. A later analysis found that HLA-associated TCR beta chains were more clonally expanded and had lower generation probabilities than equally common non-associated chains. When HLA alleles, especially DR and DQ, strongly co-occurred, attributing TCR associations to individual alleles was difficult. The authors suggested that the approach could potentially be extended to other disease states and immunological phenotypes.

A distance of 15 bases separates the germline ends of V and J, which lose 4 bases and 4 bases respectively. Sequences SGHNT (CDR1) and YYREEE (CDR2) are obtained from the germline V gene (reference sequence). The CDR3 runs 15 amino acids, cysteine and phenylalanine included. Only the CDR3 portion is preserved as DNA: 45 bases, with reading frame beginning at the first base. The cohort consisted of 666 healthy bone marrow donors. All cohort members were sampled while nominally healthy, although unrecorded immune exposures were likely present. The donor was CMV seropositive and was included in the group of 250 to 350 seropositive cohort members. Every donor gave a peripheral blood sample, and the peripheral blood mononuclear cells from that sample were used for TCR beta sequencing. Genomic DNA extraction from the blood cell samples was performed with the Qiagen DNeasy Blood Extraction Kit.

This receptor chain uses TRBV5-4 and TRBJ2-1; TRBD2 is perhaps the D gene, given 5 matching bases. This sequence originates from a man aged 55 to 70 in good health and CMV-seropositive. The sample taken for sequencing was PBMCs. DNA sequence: TGTGCCAGCAGCATGTCCGGGAACCAATACAATGAGCAGTTCTTC. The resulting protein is CASSMSGNQYNEQFF.